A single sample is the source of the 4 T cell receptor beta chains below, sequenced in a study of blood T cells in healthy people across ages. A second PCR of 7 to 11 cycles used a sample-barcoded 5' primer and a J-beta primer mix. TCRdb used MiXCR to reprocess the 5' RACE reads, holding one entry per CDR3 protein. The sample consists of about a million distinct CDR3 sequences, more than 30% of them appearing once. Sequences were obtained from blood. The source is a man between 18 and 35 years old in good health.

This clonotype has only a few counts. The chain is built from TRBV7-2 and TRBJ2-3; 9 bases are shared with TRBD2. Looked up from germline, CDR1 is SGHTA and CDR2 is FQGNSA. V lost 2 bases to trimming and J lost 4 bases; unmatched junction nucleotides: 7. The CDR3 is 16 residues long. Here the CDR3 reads CASSLNGGGAADTQYF. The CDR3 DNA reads TGTGCCAGCAGCTTAAATGGCGGGGGGGCGGCAGATACGCAGTATTTT.

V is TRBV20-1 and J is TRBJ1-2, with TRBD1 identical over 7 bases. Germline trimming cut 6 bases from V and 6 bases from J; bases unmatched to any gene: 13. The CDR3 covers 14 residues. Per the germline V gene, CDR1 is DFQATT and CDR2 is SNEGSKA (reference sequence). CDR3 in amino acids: CSASRVDRIHGYTF. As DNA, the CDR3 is TGCAGTGCCTCCCGGGTGGACAGGATTCATGGCTACACCTTC.

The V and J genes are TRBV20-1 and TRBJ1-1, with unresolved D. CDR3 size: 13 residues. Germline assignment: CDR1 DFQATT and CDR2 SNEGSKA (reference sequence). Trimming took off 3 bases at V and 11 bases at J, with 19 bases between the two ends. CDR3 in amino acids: CSASPRAPGEAFF. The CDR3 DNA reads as TGCAGTGCTAGTCCCCGGGCCCCCGGAGAGGCTTTCTTT.

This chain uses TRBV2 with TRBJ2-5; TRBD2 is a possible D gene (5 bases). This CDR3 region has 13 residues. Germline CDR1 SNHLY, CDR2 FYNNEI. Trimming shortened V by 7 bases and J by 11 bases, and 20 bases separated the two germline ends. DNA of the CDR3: TGTGCCAGCATCGAGTCGAGGGAAGGTGAGCAGTACTTC. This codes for CASIESREGEQYF.